Described below is a single T cell receptor beta chain sequence and its context. Its target is not known. The data derive from a study of tumor-infiltrating lymphocytes in primary liver carcinoma. Across the whole study: Tumors were staged T1-T3 N0M0 and measured 4.2 to 10 cm across. Samples produced roughly 3.65 to 7.13 million productive TCRbeta reads, comparable across tissue types. Study outcomes and limitations: Tumors had a top-250-clone fraction that was significantly higher than blood (p = 0.039). There were only about 7-25% of top clones found in all five tumor regions.

CDR1 MNHEY and CDR2 SVGAGI come from the germline V gene. The CDR3 length is 14 residues. Trimming took 8 bases from V and 3 from J; bases not matched to a gene: 8. Both RNA and DNA were isolated together from around 20-30 mg of bulk tissue that had not been sorted. With 500 to 650 ng total RNA as template and a constant-region primer, TCR beta cDNA was made. Libraries for TCR beta were built through three nested multiplex PCR rounds, which together made up a slightly modified ARM-PCR procedure. The first two PCR rounds used TRBV1-TRBV30 forward primers with a C-beta reverse primer, roughly 10 cycles each. TCRdb processed the multiplex PCR reads anew with MiXCR; each CDR3 protein has one entry. The sample holds some 94,000 distinct CDR3 sequences, 69% seen once.

The genes are TRBV6-5 and TRBJ2-7; 9 bases are shared with TRBD2. Material: liver tumor tissue from sampling region 5. The subset here: tumor region T5, tumor centre. The source of this sequence is a woman in her sixties or seventies with primary liver carcinoma and hepatitis B virus infection. CDR3 sequence: CASATAGGYYEQYF. CDR3 nucleotide sequence: TGTGCCAGCGCGACGGCGGGAGGGTACTACGAGCAGTACTTC.